Given below is one T cell receptor beta chain in context. This clonotype was observed a handful of times. No cognate antigen has been identified for it. Base qualities were left out, and no much larger clone turns up one base away. The donors were around 39 Caucasian individuals from Russia, aged 6 to 90 years, who were systemically healthy. Approximately 11 milliliters of peripheral blood were drawn from each donor into EDTA-treated Vacutainer tubes. Ficoll-Paque density-gradient centrifugation was used to isolate PBMCs, with at least 6.5 million per sample. Trizol reagent was used to extract total RNA from PBMCs, with at least 6 micrograms per sample. For every donor, flow cytometry on a PBMC aliquot measured the percentage of naive CD45RAhigh/CD27high T cells. The sample belongs to a study of blood T cells in healthy people across ages (dated by TCRdb to between 2015 and 2017). For the wider study: Template switching captured roughly one uniquely barcoded TCR beta cDNA molecule per two T cells in model experiments. To track age-related changes in TCR beta repertoire diversity, the study relied on deep sequencing normalized with unique cDNA molecular identifiers. The donors were divided into four age groups: young (average around 15 years), middle-aged (roughly 42), aged (62) and long-lived (roughly 82). To avoid experimental bias, donors of different ages were distributed randomly across sequencing lanes. Two additional independent replicas of 1 million unique cDNA reads from the same blood draw were analyzed for two donors (one aged 18 to 29 and one aged 80 or older). Findings and caveats that apply to the study as a whole: A strong correlation was found between observed TCR beta diversity and the percentage of naive T cells measured by flow cytometry. Bulk unsorted PBMC profiling prevented conclusive comparison of naive and antigen-experienced compartments. Estimates of total diversity from one million sequenced T cells were regarded as lower bounds and underestimates. Because the CMV infection status of the donors was unknown, age-related changes in expanded clonotypes may potentially have been confounded. Observed TCR beta diversity per million T cells fell roughly linearly with age, and a significant reduction was already apparent by age around 36. Compared with the aged group, more naive CD4+ T cells, fewer expanded clones and increased TCR diversity were shown by the long-lived group, suggesting age selection.

Library preparation used 5' RACE. Sequencing used an Illumina HiSeq 2500. A second PCR of roughly 7 to 11 cycles was performed with a sample-barcoded 5' primer and a J-beta primer mix. A unique molecular identifier was introduced onto each TCR beta cDNA molecule by a template-switch 5' adaptor carrying 12 random nucleotides. Each sample yielded at least 2.5 million CDR3-containing paired-end reads. All of the RNA was converted into first-strand cDNA using the Mint cDNA synthesis kit, with a TRBC-specific oligonucleotide serving as the primer. Following uracil-DNA glycosylase treatment, a first 18-cycle PCR with universal primers M1SS and BC2_uni_R was performed on all cDNA. Concerning the study's data processing: For normalization, 1 million high-quality reads were randomly selected from each sample, with every read carrying a distinct molecular identifier. Instead of being binned into consensus sequences, reads that shared molecular identifiers were thrown out. MiTCR, run with a Q25 quality threshold and the strictest error-elimination algorithm, handled CDR3 identification, clonotype clustering and error correction. Lower-bound total TCR beta diversity was estimated with a nonparametric unseen species model using Euler transformation. TCRdb trimmed public reads at Q25 via fastp, called clones via MiXCR and kept in-frame beta chains. Every distinct CDR3 protein forms one entry, paired with its most common genes and DNA. In this record, the V and J calls reflect TCRdb's handling and not the investigators' own analysis. Recorded for this sample are over 1.5 million distinct CDR3 sequences; just under 50% of them occurred a single time. 2.1% of the sample is taken by the ten largest.

The CDR3, cysteine through phenylalanine, is 16 amino acids long. Just CDR3 DNA is preserved here, 48 bases in frame from base 1. The germline V gene specifies SNHLY as CDR1 and FYNNEI as CDR2. V was cut back by 3 bases and J by 5 bases, leaving a gap of 18 bases between them. The source of this sequence is a woman between 40 and 50 years old in good health. The V and J segments used are TRBV2 and TRBJ2-3; there is no confident call for the D gene. Specimen: blood. This receptor has the CDR3 CASSDPEDPPRDTQYF. DNA sequence: TGTGCCAGCAGTGACCCCGAAGACCCACCCAGAGATACGCAGTATTTT.